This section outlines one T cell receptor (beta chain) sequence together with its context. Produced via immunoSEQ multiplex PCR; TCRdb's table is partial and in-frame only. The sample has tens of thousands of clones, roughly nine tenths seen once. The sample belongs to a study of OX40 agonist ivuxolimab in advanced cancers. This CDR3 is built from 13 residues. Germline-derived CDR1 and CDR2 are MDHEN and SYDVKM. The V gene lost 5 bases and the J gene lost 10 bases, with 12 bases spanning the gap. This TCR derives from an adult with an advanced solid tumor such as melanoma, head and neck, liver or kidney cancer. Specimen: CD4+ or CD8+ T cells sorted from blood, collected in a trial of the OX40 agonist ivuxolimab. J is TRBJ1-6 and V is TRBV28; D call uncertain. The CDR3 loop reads CASSEPEASPLHF. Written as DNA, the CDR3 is TGTGCCAGCAGTGAACCCGAAGCCTCACCCCTCCACTTT.